The 14 T cell receptor beta chains below come from one sample, sequenced in a study of cytomegalovirus exposure and HLA in healthy donors. Amplification used 60 Vbeta primers and 13 Jbeta primers. Data came from immunoSEQ multiplex PCR; TCRdb stores just in-frame clones and leaves some out. Among 90,000 to 130,000 clones listed, around 80% were seen once. Sequenced: PBMCs. Receptors originate from a woman aged 60-75 years in good health and CMV-seropositive.

The CDR3 protein is CASSEGHWNTEAFF. DNA of the CDR3: TGTGCCAGCAGTGAAGGACACTGGAACACTGAAGCTTTCTTT. The chain is built from TRBV6-1 and TRBJ1-1; D remains ambiguous. Trimming pared 1 base from V and 1 base from J, leaving 7 bases between. The CDR3 extends over 14 amino acids. Germline values: CDR1 MNHNS, CDR2 SASEGT.

V is TRBV2 and J is TRBJ1-2; D may be TRBD1 (6 bases). The V and J ends lost 1 base and 4 bases respectively, with 10 bases between them. The CDR3 loop spans 14 amino acids. Per the germline V gene, CDR1 is SNHLY and CDR2 is FYNNEI. CDR3 bases: TGTGCCAGCAGTGAAGGAGGGACAAGCTATGGCTACACCTTC. Amino acids: CASSEGGTSYGYTF.

The gene calls are TRBV7-9 and TRBJ1-3; D is unresolved. Trimming pared 2 bases from V and 0 bases from J, leaving 17 bases between. CDR1 and CDR2 (germline): SEHNR, FQNEAQ (reference sequence). The length of the CDR3 is 18 residues. The DNA of the CDR3 is TGTGCCAGCAGCTTACCTCCGGTCGCCTCTCTCTCTGGAAACACCATATATTTT. It yields the protein CASSLPPVASLSGNTIYF.

DNA of the CDR3: TGTGCCAGAAGCCGTGACAGTGACGAAAACTCCTACAATGAGCAGTTCTTC. It is translated as CARSRDSDENSYNEQFF. This chain joins TRBV5-3 and TRBJ2-1; maybe TRBD1 (5 bases). TRBV5-3 belongs to the ORF category, with a function that is uncertain. The CDR3 is 17 amino acids. V lost 4 bases and J lost 0, with 17 bases in between.

This clone came up a few times. CDR3 in amino acids: CASSTSENTEAFF. For the CDR3, the DNA is TGCGCCAGCAGTACATCAGAGAACACTGAAGCTTTCTTT. This chain uses TRBV5-1 with TRBJ1-1; D call uncertain. Looked up from germline, CDR1 is SGHRS and CDR2 is YFSETQ. The CDR3 loop spans 13 amino acids. With 5 bases removed from V and 1 base from J, the gap between germline ends came to 9 bases.

The CDR3 sequence is CASSGLAGAVDTQYF. In nucleotides, the CDR3 is TGTGCCAGCAGCGGGCTAGCGGGAGCGGTAGATACGCAGTATTTT. The chain employs TRBV7-2 and TRBJ2-3; 10 positions match TRBD2. The V gene's germline CDR1 is SGHTA and CDR2 FQGNSA. Trimming took 5 bases from V and 5 from J; bases not matched to a gene: 7. The CDR3 runs to 15 residues.

The chain links TRBV12-5 to TRBJ2-7; the D gene is possibly TRBD2 (6 bases). The CDR3 loop spans 15 amino acids. V dropped 5 bases and J dropped 2 bases, with 16 bases sitting between them. The germline V gene has CDR1 LGHNT and CDR2 FRNRAP. The chain's CDR3 is CASGPIPSVTYEQYF. The DNA of the CDR3 is TGTGCTAGTGGTCCAATCCCTAGCGTTACCTACGAGCAGTACTTC.

In this sample, this clone turned up a few times. This rearrangement joins TRBV29-1 to TRBJ1-2; 11 nucleotides match TRBD1. Germline CDR1 is SQVTM and CDR2 is ANQGSEA. The CDR3 loop spans 14 amino acids. V shed 4 bases, J shed 8 bases, and the junction held 9 bases outside the gene matches. CDR3 DNA sequence: TGCAGCGTTGTAAGGGGACAGGGGGAAGGGGGCTACACCTTC. Translating gives CSVVRGQGEGGYTF.

This clone was seen just once. The chain employs TRBV10-3 and TRBJ1-1, with 12 positions matching TRBD1. After removal of 6 bases from V and 1 base from J, the junction contained 21 bases not matched to a gene. From germline, CDR1 is ENHRY and CDR2 SYGVKD. There are 21 residues in the CDR3. CDR3 amino acids: CAISYVEGTGGLIGGNTEAFF. The CDR3 bases are TGTGCCATCAGCTATGTAGAAGGGACAGGGGGCTTGATCGGTGGGAACACTGAAGCTTTCTTT.

CDR3 bases: TGTGCCAGCAGCGTAGGGGACAGGGGGCTTATGAACACTGAAGCTTTCTTT. The encoded protein is CASSVGDRGLMNTEAFF. The V gene is TRBV9, the J gene TRBJ1-1; 12 bases match TRBD1. V dropped 0 bases and J dropped 0; count of bases not matched to a gene: 3. The CDR3 consists of 17 residues. The germline V gene encodes CDR1 SGDLS and CDR2 YYNGEE. Supplemented by reference TRBV9 and TRBJ1-1, the full variable domain reads DSGVTQTPKHLITATGQRVTLRCSPRSGDLSVYWYQQSLDQGLQFLIQYYNGEERAKGNILERFSAQQFPDLHSELNLSSLELGDSALYFCASSVGDRGLMNTEAFFGQGTRLTVV.

The V and J genes are TRBV15 and TRBJ2-1, with 12 bases matching TRBD2. Germline CDR1 and CDR2: LNHNV and YYDKDF (reference sequence). This CDR3 has 16 amino acids. The junction had 4 bases not matched to a gene; V was cut back by 1 base and J by 6 bases. CDR3 loop: CATSRGRLAGVNEQFF. CDR3 in DNA: TGTGCCACCAGCAGAGGTCGACTAGCGGGAGTCAATGAGCAGTTCTTC.

A few counts support this clone. The chain has TRBV19 and TRBJ1-3; D gene unclear. The CDR3 totals 16 residues. Germline CDR1 reads LNHDA; CDR2 reads SQIVND (reference sequence). The ends were cut back, 6 bases at V and 0 bases at J, with 15 bases in the middle. The CDR3 DNA reads as TGTGCCAGTAGCACTATTATCGGGTTCTCTGGAAACACCATATATTTT. Protein: CASSTIIGFSGNTIYF.

The V and J genes are TRBV11-3 and TRBJ2-2, with 8 bases that match TRBD1. The junction had 9 bases not matched to a gene; V was cut back by 0 bases and J by 9 bases. Germline CDR1 and CDR2: SGHNT and YENEEA. The CDR3 sequence is 16 residues long. The CDR3 sequence is CASSLDPGQGNRELFF. The CDR3 bases are TGTGCCAGCAGCTTAGATCCTGGACAGGGTAACCGGGAGCTGTTTTTT.

On this clone itself: One end of the junction varies from germline; a read error may be responsible. The chain joins TRBV7-9 to TRBJ1-2, with D hard to call. The CDR3 spans 15 residues. Germline V gene data show CDR1 as SEHNR and CDR2 as FQNEAQ (reference sequence). The CDR3 sequence: CSSSLMARSNYGYTF. The CDR3, as DNA: TGTTCCAGCAGCTTAATGGCCAGATCTAACTATGGCTACACCTTC.